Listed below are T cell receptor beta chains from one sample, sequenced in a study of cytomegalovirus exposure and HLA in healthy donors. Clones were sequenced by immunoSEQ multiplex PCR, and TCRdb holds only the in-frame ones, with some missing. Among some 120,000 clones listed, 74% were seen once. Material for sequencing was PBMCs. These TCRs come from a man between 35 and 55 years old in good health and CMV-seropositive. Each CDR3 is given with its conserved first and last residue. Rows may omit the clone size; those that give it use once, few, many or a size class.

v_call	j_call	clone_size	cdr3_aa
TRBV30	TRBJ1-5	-	CAWGFGDRADQPQHF
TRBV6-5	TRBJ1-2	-	CASRYRDRGQKGYTF
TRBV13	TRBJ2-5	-	CASKAGGLQETQYF
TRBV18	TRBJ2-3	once	CASSRTGGGTDTQYF
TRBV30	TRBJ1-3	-	CAWSAYRGSYQSSGNTIYF
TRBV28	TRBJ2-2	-	CASRRGSQGSGELFF
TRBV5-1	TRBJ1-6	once	CASTRGEAYNSPLHF
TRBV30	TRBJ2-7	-	CAWSVRTGGPYEQYF
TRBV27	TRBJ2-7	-	CASSLSEGHFTYEQYF
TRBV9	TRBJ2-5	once	CASSAGGTSGRETQYF
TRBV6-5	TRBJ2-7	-	CASSPRTSGDEQYF
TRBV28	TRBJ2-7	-	CASSLSSSGRDEQYF